The 26 T cell receptor beta chains below come from one sample, sequenced in a study of shared clonotypes between healthy human individuals. Here immunoSEQ multiplex PCR was the method, and the copy in TCRdb shows in-frame clones only, minus some. The sample lists 2 million to 2.5 million clones, 85% to 95% seen once, with approximately 0.41% in the top ten. Sequencing was carried out using naive CD4+ T cells from PBMCs. Subset described: CD45RA+ positively selected. These receptors were taken from a young man in good health. Some clones in this sample may be carry-over from other donors' samples.

As for this clone: The same CDR3 arises from other DNA sequences in this sample as well. The chain couples TRBV7-2 to TRBJ1-2, with D hard to call. Trimming cost V 0 bases and J 2 bases, with 7 bases left between them. The CDR3 runs 14 residues. Germline CDR1 is SGHTA and CDR2 is FQGNSA. The CDR3 region has the DNA TGTGCCAGCAGCTTAGCCGGATTAAACTATGGCTACACCTTC. Its translation: CASSLAGLNYGYTF.

This clone was seen once. Other nucleotide sequences from this sample produce the same CDR3. The chain recombines TRBV9 with TRBJ2-6; tentative D call: TRBD2 (6 bases). V was pared by 2 bases and J by 1 base, with 7 bases between. CDR1 is SGDLS, CDR2 YYNGEE, per germline. The CDR3 is made up of 15 amino acids. The CDR3 region has the DNA TGTGCCAGCAGCGTCCGGGGGTCTGGGGCCAACGTCCTGACTTTC. Its translation: CASSVRGSGANVLTF.

The gene calls are TRBV5-5 and TRBJ2-5; 8 bases are a match to TRBD1. The CDR3 has 16 amino acids. Trimming removed 4 bases from V and 4 bases from J; junction bases left unmatched: 12. In germline, CDR1 is SGHKS, CDR2 YYEKEE (reference sequence). In nucleotides, the CDR3 is TGTGCCAGCAGCACTGGAGGGCAGGGGGCTGGAGAGACCCAGTACTTC. Protein product: CASSTGGQGAGETQYF.

V is TRBV4-1 and J is TRBJ2-1, with TRBD2 matching 8 bases. The V gene end was trimmed by 4 bases and the J gene end by 12 bases; junction bases not matched to a gene: 14. CDR3 size: 15 residues. CDR1 and CDR2 from the germline V gene are MGHRA and YSYEKL. CDR3 protein: CASSPLAGGISGQFF. The CDR3 DNA is TGCGCCAGCAGCCCTCTGGCGGGAGGCATCTCTGGGCAGTTCTTC.

The V and J genes are TRBV5-1 and TRBJ2-2; D is unresolved. The length of the CDR3 is 14 residues. With 3 bases removed from V and 6 bases from J, the gap between germline ends came to 12 bases. Germline lookup yields CDR1 SGHRS and CDR2 YFSETQ. In DNA, the CDR3 is TGCGCCAGCAGCTCACGAACGATGGCCGGGGAGCTGTTTTTT. Its protein product is CASSSRTMAGELFF.

The rearrangement joins TRBV5-4 to TRBJ2-5, with D possibly matching TRBD1 (6 bases). The CDR3 consists of 15 residues. CDR1 is SGHNT, CDR2 YYREEE, per germline (reference sequence). Trimming removed 4 bases from V and 0 bases from J, with 13 bases in between. CDR3 coding DNA: TGTGCCAGCAGCCAAAAACAGGGAAACCAAGAGACCCAGTACTTC. Protein: CASSQKQGNQETQYF.

The V and J genes are TRBV7-2 and TRBJ1-1, with a weak D call TRBD1 (5 bases). Germline V gene data show CDR1 as SGHTA and CDR2 as FQGNSA. Trimming left V 0 bases short and J 6 bases short, with 23 bases between. This CDR3 spans 18 amino acids. Here the CDR3 DNA reads TGTGCCAGCAGCTTAGCGCTTAGGGGCCGGGAGCTCCTCGCTGAAGCTTTCTTT. Residues: CASSLALRGRELLAEAFF.

This clone was seen once. This rearrangement joins TRBV5-1 to TRBJ2-1; 7 positions match TRBD2. The CDR3 is made up of 13 amino acids. Germline V CDR1 and CDR2: SGHRS, YFSETQ. Trimming at V came to 4 bases and at J to 8 bases, leaving 6 bases not matched to a gene. The DNA for the CDR3 is TGCGCCAGCAGCCAGACTAGCCTTGATGAGCAGTTCTTC. Amino acids: CASSQTSLDEQFF.

This clone showed up just once. This sequence joins TRBV7-9 and TRBJ2-3; 13 bases align to TRBD2. Trimming took 4 bases from V and 5 from J; bases not matched to a gene: 6. Per germline, CDR1 SEHNR and CDR2 FQNEAQ (reference sequence). CDR3 size: 16 residues. The CDR3 is CASSYGTSGAGDTQYF. Here the CDR3 DNA reads TGTGCCAGCAGCTACGGGACTAGCGGGGCGGGAGATACGCAGTATTTT.

This clone showed up just once. The chain employs TRBV2 and TRBJ1-2, with 9 bases matching TRBD1. The CDR3 contains 14 residues. CDR1 and CDR2 (germline): SNHLY, FYNNEI. Trimming removed 6 bases from V and 5 bases from J; junction bases left unmatched: 7. Here the CDR3 DNA reads TGTGCCAGCAGAGCGACAGGGGGTGGGTATGGCTACACCTTC. Its protein product is CASRATGGGYGYTF.

Of note for this clone: Other DNA variants within this sample encode the same CDR3. The rearrangement joins TRBV28 to TRBJ1-2, with D maybe TRBD1 (5 bases). The V end lost 5 bases, the J end lost 5 bases, and 9 bases lay between the germline ends. Germline assignment: CDR1 MDHEN and CDR2 SYDVKM. The CDR3 covers 12 residues. The CDR3 DNA follows: TGTGCCAGCAGTCCAGGGAGGTATGGCTACACCTTC. It translates to CASSPGRYGYTF.

This clone has only one observation. This chain uses TRBV28 with TRBJ2-7; no clear D gene. The CDR3 runs 13 residues. Trimming cost V 5 bases and J 3 bases, with 11 bases left between them. From germline, CDR1 is MDHEN and CDR2 SYDVKM. The CDR3 sequence: CASSPPGFYEQYF. The CDR3 bases are TGTGCCAGCAGTCCCCCCGGTTTCTACGAGCAGTACTTC.

This chain links TRBV2 with TRBJ2-7, with 9 bases matching TRBD1. Germline values: CDR1 SNHLY, CDR2 FYNNEI. Trimming at V came to 10 bases and at J to 6 bases, leaving 16 bases not matched to a gene. This CDR3 spans 15 amino acids. CDR3 in amino acids: CATKPPRDRVSEQYF. The CDR3 DNA reads as TGTGCCACCAAGCCCCCCCGGGACAGGGTTAGCGAGCAGTACTTC.

About this clone itself: Within the sample, other DNA sequences also encode this same CDR3. The chain links TRBV7-3 to TRBJ2-3, with D perhaps matching TRBD2 (5 bases). This CDR3 is built from 14 residues. Germline-derived CDR1 and CDR2 are SGHTA and FQGTGA. V was shortened by 0 bases and J by 3 bases, with 7 bases between the two germline ends. The CDR3 coding sequence is TGTGCCAGCAGCTTAACGGGCGGGACAGATACGCAGTATTTT. Amino acids: CASSLTGGTDTQYF.

This clone was observed a single time. This CDR3 reads CASSRAGGSVPYEQYF. DNA of the CDR3: TGTGCCAGCTCACGCGCCGGCGGTTCCGTCCCCTACGAGCAGTACTTC. This chain joins TRBV18 and TRBJ2-7; the D is unclear. The V gene lost 4 bases and the J gene lost 2 bases, with 18 bases spanning the gap. This CDR3 comprises 16 residues. Germline V CDR1 and CDR2: KGHSH, LQKENI.

The chain is built from TRBV6-1 and TRBJ1-3; 11 nucleotides match TRBD1. Germline V gene lookup returns CDR1 MNHNS and CDR2 SASEGT. This CDR3 comprises 15 residues. Unmatched junction bases numbered 4, after V lost 9 bases and J lost 0 bases. The CDR3 region has the DNA TGTGCCAGTGGGGGACAGGGGGACTCTGGAAACACCATATATTTT. The encoded protein is CASGGQGDSGNTIYF.

V is TRBV5-1 and J is TRBJ1-1; D possibly corresponds to TRBD1 (5 bases). Germline V CDR1 and CDR2: SGHRS, YFSETQ. This CDR3 is 14 amino acids long. The V end lost 4 bases, the J end lost 11 bases, and 21 bases lay between the germline ends. CDR3 residues: CASSRMTTGLAAFF. DNA of the CDR3: TGCGCCAGCAGCCGAATGACCACGGGACTCGCGGCTTTCTTT.

This chain links TRBV7-9 with TRBJ2-2; 8 nucleotides agree with TRBD1. After removal of 5 bases from V and 5 bases from J, the junction contained 13 bases not matched to a gene. From germline, CDR1 is SEHNR and CDR2 FQNEAQ (reference sequence). CDR3 length: 17 residues. In nucleotides, the CDR3 is TGTGCCAGCAGCGTCTACCCCCTCAGACAGGGGACCGGGGAGCTGTTTTTT. Its protein is CASSVYPLRQGTGELFF.

V gene TRBV5-1 combines with J gene TRBJ1-2; possible D gene TRBD1, 5 bases. The CDR3 loop spans 14 amino acids. With 2 bases removed from V and 5 bases from J, the gap between germline ends came to 13 bases. The germline CDR1 and CDR2 sequences are SGHRS and YFSETQ. As DNA, the CDR3 is TGCGCCAGCAGCTTCCAGGGTATGAATTATGGCTACACCTTC. As protein: CASSFQGMNYGYTF.

The chain is built from TRBV7-9 and TRBJ2-1, with a tentative D call TRBD2 (6 bases). Germline V CDR1 and CDR2: SEHNR, FQNEAQ (reference sequence). Trimming cost V 4 bases and J 6 bases, with 10 bases left between them. The CDR3 runs 13 residues. The DNA for the CDR3 is TGTGCCAGCAGCTCAGGAGGGCCCAATGAGCAGTTCTTC. Its translation is CASSSGGPNEQFF.

The V call is TRBV7-2, the J call TRBJ2-4, with 12 bases matching TRBD1. Germline V CDR1 and CDR2: SGHTA, FQGNSA. CDR3 size: 16 residues. After removal of 0 bases from V and 5 bases from J, the junction contained 2 bases not matched to a gene. CDR3 sequence: CASSLAGTGGQNIQYF. The CDR3 DNA reads TGTGCCAGCAGCTTAGCCGGGACAGGGGGCCAAAACATTCAGTACTTC.

The chain carries TRBV4-2 and TRBJ1-5, with TRBD1 identical over 8 bases. CDR1 is LGHNA and CDR2 is YNFKEQ in the germline V gene. The CDR3 contains 16 residues. Trimming cost V 0 bases and J 3 bases; bases outside gene matches: 4. CDR3 loop: CASSQDLGQDNQPQHF. For the CDR3, the DNA is TGTGCCAGCAGCCAAGATTTGGGACAGGACAATCAGCCCCAGCATTTT.

The chain recombines TRBV5-4 with TRBJ2-2; D perhaps matches TRBD1 (5 bases). The CDR3 spans 13 residues. The ends were cut back, 7 bases at V and 5 bases at J, with 12 bases in the middle. Germline CDR1 and CDR2: SGHNT and YYREEE (reference sequence). The CDR3 loop reads CASPAGATGELFF. CDR3 DNA sequence: TGTGCCAGCCCGGCTGGGGCGACCGGGGAGCTGTTTTTT.

The chain joins TRBV18 to TRBJ2-3; TRBD1 or TRBD2 may be the D gene (6 bases each). Germline-derived CDR1 and CDR2 are KGHSH and LQKENI. Between the trimmed V and J ends, which lost 3 bases and 0 bases, there was a span of 13 bases. This CDR3 is 16 amino acids long. The CDR3 loop reads CASSPLGGTSTDTQYF. In DNA form, the CDR3 reads TGTGCCAGCTCACCGCTGGGGGGCACTAGCACAGATACGCAGTATTTT.

The CDR3 nucleotides are TGTGCCAGCAGCCCCGGACAGGGCGTAAAGACCCAGTACTTC. Translation gives CASSPGQGVKTQYF. The V gene is TRBV28, the J gene TRBJ2-5; 8 bases fit TRBD1. The CDR3 consists of 14 residues. The trim removed 6 bases at V and 6 bases at J, leaving 9 bases unmatched. Germline values: CDR1 MDHEN, CDR2 SYDVKM.

V and J are TRBV7-2 and TRBJ2-5, with D unresolved. CDR3 size: 17 residues. The germline V gene has CDR1 SGHTA and CDR2 FQGNSA. V shed 3 bases and J shed 1 base, with 18 bases lying between them. This CDR3 is CASSFLPYGQVQETQYF. CDR3 nucleotide sequence: TGTGCCAGCAGCTTTCTACCCTATGGGCAGGTCCAAGAGACCCAGTACTTC.